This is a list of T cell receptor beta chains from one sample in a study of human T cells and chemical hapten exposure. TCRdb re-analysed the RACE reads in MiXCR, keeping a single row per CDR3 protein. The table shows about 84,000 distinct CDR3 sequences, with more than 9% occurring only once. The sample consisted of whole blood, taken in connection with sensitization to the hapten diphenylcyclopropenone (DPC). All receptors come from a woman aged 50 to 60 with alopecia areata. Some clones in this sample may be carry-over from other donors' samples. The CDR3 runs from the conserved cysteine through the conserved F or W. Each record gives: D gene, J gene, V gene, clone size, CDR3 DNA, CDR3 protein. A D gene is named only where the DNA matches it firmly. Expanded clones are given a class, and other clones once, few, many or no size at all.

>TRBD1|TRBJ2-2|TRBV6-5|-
TGTGCCACCAAACGGGACAGGGTGTCTACCGGGGAGCTGTTTTTT
CATKRDRVSTGELFF
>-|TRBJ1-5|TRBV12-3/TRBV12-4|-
TGTGCCAGCAGTTTAGACTCCGGGTTCAATCAGCCCCAGCATTTT
CASSLDSGFNQPQHF
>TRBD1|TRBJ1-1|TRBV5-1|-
TGCGCCAGCAGCCCAAGGCCCGCAGGGAGGGACAGCAACACTGAAGCTTTCTTT
CASSPRPAGRDSNTEAFF
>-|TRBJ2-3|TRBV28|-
TGTGCCAGCAATGGGGGGACTGGCACAGATACGCAGTATTTT
CASNGGTGTDTQYF
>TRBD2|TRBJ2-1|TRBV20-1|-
TGCAGTGCCCCTATCGCGGGAGGAAACAATGAGCAGTTCTTC
CSAPIAGGNNEQFF
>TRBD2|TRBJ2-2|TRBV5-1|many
TGCGCCAGCAGCTTGGATCGGGGGGCCGGGGAGCTGTTTTTT
CASSLDRGAGELFF
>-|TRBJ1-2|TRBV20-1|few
TGCAGTGCTAGAGATGAAGTCAGTATTGGCTACACCTTC
CSARDEVSIGYTF
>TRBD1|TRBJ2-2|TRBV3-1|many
TGTGCCAGCAGCCAAGATCTAGGCTGGACAGGGGGCGAAGAGAACACCGGGGAGCTGTTTTTT
CASSQDLGWTGGEENTGELFF
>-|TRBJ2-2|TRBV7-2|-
TGTGCCAGCAGCTATACAAGCAACACCGGGGAGCTGTTTTTT
CASSYTSNTGELFF
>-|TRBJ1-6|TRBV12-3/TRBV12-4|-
TGTGCCAGCAGTTCTGGCCCCTTGGGCAATTCACCCCTCCACTTT
CASSSGPLGNSPLHF
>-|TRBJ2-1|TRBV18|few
TGTGCCAGCTCACCAAATTTCCACAATGAGCAGTTCTTC
CASSPNFHNEQFF
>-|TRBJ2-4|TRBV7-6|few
TGTGCCAGCAGCTCCCCGGAGGGCCTTTCCATTCAGTACTTC
CASSSPEGLSIQYF
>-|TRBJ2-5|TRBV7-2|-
TGTGCCAGCAGCCAAAATTGGGAGACCCAGTACTTC
CASSQNWETQYF
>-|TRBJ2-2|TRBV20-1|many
TGCAGTGCCTTCCAGGGAACCGGGGAGCTGTTTTTT
CSAFQGTGELFF
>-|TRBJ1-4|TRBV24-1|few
TGTGCCACCAGTGATTTGCGGCCCAGGGGCGGTGAAAAACTGTTTTTT
CATSDLRPRGGEKLFF
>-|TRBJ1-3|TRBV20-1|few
TGCAGTGCTAGAGGACAGGATCAGCTCGGGGACACCATATATTTT
CSARGQDQLGDTIYF
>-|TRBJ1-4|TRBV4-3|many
TGCGCCAGCAGCCAAGATGACGGAAGGGGGGAAAAACTGTTTTTT
CASSQDDGRGEKLFF
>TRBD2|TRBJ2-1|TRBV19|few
TGTGCCAGTAGTATGGGACTAGCGGGAGTCATGAAGCAGTTCTTC
CASSMGLAGVMKQFF
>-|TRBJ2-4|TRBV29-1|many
TGCAGCGTAGCCGAGGGAATAGACATTCAGTACTTC
CSVAEGIDIQYF
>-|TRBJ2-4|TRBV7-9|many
TGTGCCAGCAGCCCAATGGTAGGGGCCAAAAACATTCAGTACTTC
CASSPMVGAKNIQYF
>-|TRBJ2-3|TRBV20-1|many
TGCAGTGCTAGAGGCACAGATACGCAGTATTTT
CSARGTDTQYF
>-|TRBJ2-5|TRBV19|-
TGTGCCAGTAGTATAATGGGAAATCGGGAGACCCAGTACTTC
CASSIMGNRETQYF
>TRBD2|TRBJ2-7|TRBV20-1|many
TGCAGTGCCAAGATAGCGGGAGGGACACAGTACGAGCAGTACTTC
CSAKIAGGTQYEQYF
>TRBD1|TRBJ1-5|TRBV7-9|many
TGTGCCAGCAGCACGGGGACAGGGGTCGGTCAGCCCCAGCATTTT
CASSTGTGVGQPQHF
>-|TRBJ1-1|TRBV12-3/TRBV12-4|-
TGTGCCAGCAGCCTGGGACATGGGGTTTCTGAAGCTTTCTTT
CASSLGHGVSEAFF
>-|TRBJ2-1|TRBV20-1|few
TGCAGTGCTAGAAGTTATAACGATGAGCAGTTCTTC
CSARSYNDEQFF
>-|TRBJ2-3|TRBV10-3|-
TGTGCCATCAGTGAAAATCGGGCAGCTAGCACAGATACGCAGTATTTT
CAISENRAASTDTQYF
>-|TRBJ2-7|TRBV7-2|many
TGTGCCAGCAGCTCAAAGAGGGCCAGCGGAGAATCCTACGAGCAGTACTTC
CASSSKRASGESYEQYF
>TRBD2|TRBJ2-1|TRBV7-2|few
TGTGCCAGCAGCTTTGGACTAGCGGGAGTTAATGAGCAGTTCTTC
CASSFGLAGVNEQFF
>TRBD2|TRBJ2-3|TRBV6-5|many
TGTGCCAGCAGTCCCCGAGTGTGGACTAGCGGCACAGATACGCAGTATTTT
CASSPRVWTSGTDTQYF
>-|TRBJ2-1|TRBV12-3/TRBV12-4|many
TGTGCCAGCAGTCCCCCGACGGGACCTCCGATCGGTGAGCAGTTCTTC
CASSPPTGPPIGEQFF
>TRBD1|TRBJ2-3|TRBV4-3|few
TGCGCCAGCAGCCAGGATGAAGACAGGGGGACCTATACGCAGTATTTT
CASSQDEDRGTYTQYF
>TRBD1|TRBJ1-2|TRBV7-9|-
TGTGCCAGCAGCTCGTCTACAGGGGGGAATGGCTACACCTTC
CASSSSTGGNGYTF
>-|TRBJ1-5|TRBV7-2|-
TGTGCCAGCAGCTTATCGCGCAGCAATCAGCCCCAGCATTTT
CASSLSRSNQPQHF
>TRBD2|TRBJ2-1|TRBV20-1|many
TGCAGTGCTTCCGGACTAGCGGGACCACACAATGAGCAGTTCTTC
CSASGLAGPHNEQFF
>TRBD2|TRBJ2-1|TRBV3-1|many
TGTGCCAGCAGCCAAGTTCGCCTAGCGGGAAGTGAGCAGTTCTTC
CASSQVRLAGSEQFF
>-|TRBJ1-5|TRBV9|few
TGTGCCAGCAGCGCCTATAGCAATCAGCCCCAGCATTTT
CASSAYSNQPQHF
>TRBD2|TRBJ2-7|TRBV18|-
TGTGCCAGCTCATGGGAGGGCCCCGGGACCACCTACGAGCAGTACTTC
CASSWEGPGTTYEQYF
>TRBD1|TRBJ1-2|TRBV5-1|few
TGCGCCAGCAGCGAGGGACAGCACTATGGCTACACCTTC
CASSEGQHYGYTF
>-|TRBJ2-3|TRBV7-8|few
TGTGCCAGCAGCTTAAATTACCCCGCCGATACGCAGTATTTT
CASSLNYPADTQYF
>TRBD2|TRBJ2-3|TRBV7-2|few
TGTGCCAGCAGCCAAACTAGCGGGAGGTCAGATACGCAGTATTTT
CASSQTSGRSDTQYF
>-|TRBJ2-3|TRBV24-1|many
TGTGCCACCAGTGATTCCCGGACTCGCACAGATACGCAGTATTTT
CATSDSRTRTDTQYF
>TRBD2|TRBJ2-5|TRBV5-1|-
TGCGCCAGCAGCCCCGATTCGGCTAGCGGGAGTCAAGAGACCCAGTACTTC
CASSPDSASGSQETQYF
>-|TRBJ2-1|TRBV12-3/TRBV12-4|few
TGTGCCAGCAGTTTTATGGGCGAGCAGTTCTTC
CASSFMGEQFF
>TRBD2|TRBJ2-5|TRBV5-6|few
TGTGCCAGCACTCGGCTAGCGGGAGGTCGCGAGACCCAGTACTTC
CASTRLAGGRETQYF
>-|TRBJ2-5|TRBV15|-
TGTGCCACCAGCAGAGAAACGGGGGAAGGCCTCGAGACCCAGTACTTC
CATSRETGEGLETQYF
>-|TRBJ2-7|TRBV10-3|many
TGTGCCATCAGTTCCAGGGAGTCCTACGAGCAGTACTTC
CAISSRESYEQYF
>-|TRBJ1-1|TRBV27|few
TGTGCCAGCAGTTTTCAGAGGACCGATGAAGCTTTCTTT
CASSFQRTDEAFF
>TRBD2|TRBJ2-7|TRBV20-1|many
TGCAGTGCCCTAAACCCCAGCGGGAGCTACGAGCAGTACTTC
CSALNPSGSYEQYF
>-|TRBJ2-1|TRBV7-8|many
TGTGCCAGCAGCTGGACGGCGGGCGATACGGAGCAGTTCTTC
CASSWTAGDTEQFF
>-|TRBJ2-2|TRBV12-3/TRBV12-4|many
TGTGCCAGCAGTTTCAGGGGATCCGGGGAGCTGTTTTTT
CASSFRGSGELFF
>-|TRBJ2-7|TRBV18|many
TGTGCCAGCTCACCCAGGGGACCCTACGAGCAGTACTTC
CASSPRGPYEQYF
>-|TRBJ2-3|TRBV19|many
TGTGCCAGTAGGGAGGGACATTACACAGATACGCAGTATTTT
CASREGHYTDTQYF
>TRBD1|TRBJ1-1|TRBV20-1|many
TGCAGTGCTCCGGACAGGGCAACTGAAGCTTTCTTT
CSAPDRATEAFF
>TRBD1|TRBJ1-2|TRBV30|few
TGTGCCTGGAGTTACGGGACAGGGATCTATGGCTACACCTTC
CAWSYGTGIYGYTF
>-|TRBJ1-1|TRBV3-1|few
TGTGCCAGCAGCCAAGATCTGGTACAGGCGGAGGGAGCTTTCTTT
CASSQDLVQAEGAFF